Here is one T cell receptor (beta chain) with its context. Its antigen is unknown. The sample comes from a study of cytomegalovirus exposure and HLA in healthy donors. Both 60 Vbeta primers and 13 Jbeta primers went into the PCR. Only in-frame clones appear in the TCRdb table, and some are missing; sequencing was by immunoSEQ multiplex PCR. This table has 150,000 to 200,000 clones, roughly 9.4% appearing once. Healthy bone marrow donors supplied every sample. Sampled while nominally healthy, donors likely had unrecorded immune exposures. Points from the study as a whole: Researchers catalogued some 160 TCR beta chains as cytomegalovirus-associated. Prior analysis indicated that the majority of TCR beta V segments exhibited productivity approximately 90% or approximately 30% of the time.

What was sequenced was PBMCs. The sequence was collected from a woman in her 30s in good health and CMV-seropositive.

CDR3 DNA sequence: TGTGCCAGCAGCCCGGACAGGGGGGGCACCGGGGAGCTGTTTTTT. Its translation: CASSPDRGGTGELFF. The chain uses TRBV11-3 and TRBJ2-2, with TRBD1 matching 10 bases. CDR3 size: 15 residues. V lost 5 bases, J lost 4 bases, and 4 bases stayed unmatched. Germline V gene lookup returns CDR1 SGHNT and CDR2 YENEEA.